This TCR beta chain was identified in a study of cytomegalovirus exposure and HLA in healthy donors. Study results and caveats: In terms of immune exposure information, only CMV serostatus was available. The classifier, whose performance was assessed in both the original and validation cohorts, reportedly diagnosed cytomegalovirus status with high specificity and sensitivity. Confirmation was obtained in vitro that a few CMV-associated chains are specific for CMV antigens. Among the most significant clusters, several appeared linked to common viral pathogens in a later analysis.

This CDR3 comprises 17 residues. V gave up 4 bases and J gave up 5 bases, with 21 bases separating them. Germline V gene lookup returns CDR1 LGHNA and CDR2 YSLEER. The primer mix had 60 Vbeta and 13 Jbeta primers. The data were produced by immunoSEQ multiplex PCR, yet TCRdb's version contains in-frame clones alone and is incomplete. The table includes tens of thousands of clones, under 85% detected once. This clone has a handful of counts. Its antigen is still unknown. The gene calls are TRBV4-3 and TRBJ2-1; no definite D call. The source is a man aged 45-60 years in good health and CMV-seropositive. The sequencing input was PBMCs. CDR3 sequence reads: CASSPDMILLLDNEQFF. The CDR3 coding sequence is TGCGCCAGCAGCCCAGATATGATCCTACTCCTCGACAATGAGCAGTTCTTC.